The clone carrying this TCR beta chain has only a few counts. The antigen is undetermined. This record belongs to a study of blood T cells in healthy people across ages. A J-beta primer mix and a sample-barcoded 5' primer were used in a second PCR of roughly 6 to 12 cycles. MiXCR was run by TCRdb on the 5' RACE reads, yielding one entry per CDR3 protein. Of 2 million or so distinct CDR3 sequences detected, around 50% appear once; the ten largest clones hold less than 2.5%. There are 16 residues in the CDR3. The V segment lost 0 bases and the J segment 4 bases; nucleotides outside the gene matches: 7. Germline CDR1 is SGHRS and CDR2 is YFSETQ. Overall study findings and caveats: Diversity was higher, and naive CD4+ cells more numerous, in long-lived donors than in aged donors. As age increased, TCR beta diversity per million T cells fell in a roughly linear fashion.

The chain couples TRBV5-1 to TRBJ2-1; TRBD2 matches at 7 bases. This clonotype originated in a woman between 35 and 50 years old in good health. The sequencing input was blood. The CDR3 DNA follows: TGCGCCAGCAGCTTGGTCGGGGGGACCGTATACAATGAGCAGTTCTTC. As protein: CASSLVGGTVYNEQFF.